One sample yielded the 8 T cell receptor beta chains listed below, sequenced in a study of T cells in Graves' hyperthyroidism and ophthalmopathy (dated by TCRdb to between 2019 and 2020). Preparation of the library involved multiplex PCR. The sample was run on an Illumina HiSeq 2000. TCR beta CDR3 regions were amplified from RNA transcripts. The TCR CDR3 was subjected to a first round of RT-PCR using the HTBI primer set and the Qiagen OneStep RT-PCR kit. The public reads were reprocessed in TCRdb via fastp at Q25 and MiXCR, keeping in-frame beta chains. Rows are combined by CDR3 protein, so each entry shows the most common genes and DNA. Here the sample has hundreds of thousands of distinct CDR3 sequences; less than 25% occur a single time. The ten biggest clones cover over 30% of the sample. Material: blood. All receptors derive from a young man with Graves' ophthalmopathy.

This clonotype came up many times. The chain joins TRBV10-3 to TRBJ2-5; TRBD1 agrees at 8 bases. The germline V gene encodes CDR1 ENHRY and CDR2 SYGVKD. Germline trimming cut 6 bases from V and 5 bases from J; bases unmatched to any gene: 11. This CDR3 has 15 amino acids. CDR3 sequence: CAISLQTGAGETQYF. For the CDR3, the DNA is TGTGCCATCAGCCTACAGACAGGGGCCGGTGAGACCCAGTACTTC.

About this clonotype itself: The junction departs from germline at one end; a sequencing error may be responsible. V gene TRBV27 combines with J gene TRBJ2-5; no clear D gene. The CDR3 has 13 residues. CDR1 and CDR2 (germline): MNHEY, SMNVEV (reference sequence). The CDR3 DNA sequence: TGTGCCGGCAGCCGAAGGGAATCAGAGACCCAGTACTTC. Translating gives CAGSRRESETQYF.

The chain uses TRBV12-5 and TRBJ2-2; 10 nucleotides align to TRBD1. V was clipped by 4 bases and J by 0 bases; unmatched bases: 11. Germline CDR1 reads LGHNT; CDR2 reads FRNRAP. The CDR3 has 19 amino acids. This CDR3 is CASGSLLGQGTPNTGELFF. CDR3 sequence (DNA): TGTGCTAGTGGTTCCCTTCTGGGACAGGGGACCCCGAACACCGGGGAGCTGTTTTTT.

The chain has TRBV4-3 and TRBJ2-1, with TRBD2 as a possible D gene (5 bases). There are 15 residues in the CDR3. V was pared by 5 bases and J by 10 bases, with 21 bases between. In germline, CDR1 is LGHNA, CDR2 YSLEER. The CDR3 spells CASSARVQVGGEQFF. CDR3 DNA sequence: TGCGCCAGCAGCGCCCGGGTTCAGGTAGGAGGCGAGCAGTTCTTC.

With regard to this clonotype: A much larger clone differs from this one at a single base, so this may be a read error. The chain recombines TRBV11-2 with TRBJ2-2, with 9 nucleotides matching TRBD1. CDR1 is SGHAT, CDR2 FQNNGV, per germline. This CDR3 spans 15 amino acids. DNA for the CDR3: TGTGCCAGCAGCTTCTATGGACAGGGGACCGGGGAGCCGTTTTTT. Its translation is CASSFYGQGTGEPFF.

The chain carries TRBV20-1 and TRBJ1-2; TRBD1 is a possible D gene (6 bases). The V and J ends lost 6 bases and 7 bases respectively, with 18 bases between them. The CDR3 spans 13 residues. Germline V gene sequence: CDR1 DFQATT, CDR2 SNEGSKA (reference sequence). The CDR3 sequence is CSAPTGGAGGYTF. The CDR3 DNA sequence: TGCAGTGCCCCGACTGGGGGGGCGGGTGGCTACACCTTC.

CDR3 amino acids: CASWTSGPSGANVLTF. The CDR3 bases are TGTGCCAGTTGGACTAGCGGGCCCTCTGGGGCCAACGTCCTGACTTTC. The V gene is TRBV12-3 or TRBV12-4, the J gene TRBJ2-6, with TRBD2 identical over 11 bases. The J segment lost 0 bases and the V segment lost 9 bases, leaving 4 bases of the junction unmatched. The CDR3 loop spans 16 amino acids.

The table lists this clonotype with a count of one. V is TRBV14 and J is TRBJ2-7; 7 bases line up with TRBD2. V shed 1 base and J 5 bases; nucleotides not matched to a gene: 14. The CDR3 runs to 17 residues. The V gene's germline CDR1 is SGHDN and CDR2 FVKESK. The CDR3 reads CASSQVEWTRPGDEQYF. The CDR3 DNA is TGTGCCAGCAGCCAAGTGGAGTGGACTAGGCCTGGGGACGAGCAGTACTTC.